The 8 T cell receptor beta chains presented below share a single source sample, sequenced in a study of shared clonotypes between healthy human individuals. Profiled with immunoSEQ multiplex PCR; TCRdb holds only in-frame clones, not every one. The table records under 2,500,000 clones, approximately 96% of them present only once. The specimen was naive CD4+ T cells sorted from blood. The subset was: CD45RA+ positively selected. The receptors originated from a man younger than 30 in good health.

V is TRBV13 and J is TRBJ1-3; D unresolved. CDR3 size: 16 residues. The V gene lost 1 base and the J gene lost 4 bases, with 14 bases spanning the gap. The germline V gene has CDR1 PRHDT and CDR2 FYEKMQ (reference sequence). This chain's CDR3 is CASSLAHPNSGNTIYF. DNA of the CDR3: TGTGCCAGCAGCTTAGCCCACCCTAACTCGGGAAACACCATATATTTT.

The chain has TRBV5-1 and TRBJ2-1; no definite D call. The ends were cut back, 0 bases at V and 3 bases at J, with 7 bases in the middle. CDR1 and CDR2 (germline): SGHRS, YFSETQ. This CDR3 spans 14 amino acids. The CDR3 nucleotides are TGCGCCAGCAGCTTGGCAGAAATCTACAATGAGCAGTTCTTC. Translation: CASSLAEIYNEQFF. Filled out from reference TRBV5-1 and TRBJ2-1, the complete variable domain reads KAGVTQTPRYLIKTRGQQVTLSCSPISGHRSVSWYQQTPGQGLQFLFEYFSETQRNKGNFPGRFSGRQFSNSRSEMNVSTLELGDSALYLCASSLAEIYNEQFFGPGTRLTVL.

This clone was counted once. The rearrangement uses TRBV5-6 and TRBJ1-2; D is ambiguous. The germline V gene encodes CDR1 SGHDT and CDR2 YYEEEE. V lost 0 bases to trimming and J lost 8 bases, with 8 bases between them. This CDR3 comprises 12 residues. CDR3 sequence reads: CASSLAPRGYTF. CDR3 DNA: TGTGCCAGCAGCTTGGCTCCCCGGGGCTACACCTTC.

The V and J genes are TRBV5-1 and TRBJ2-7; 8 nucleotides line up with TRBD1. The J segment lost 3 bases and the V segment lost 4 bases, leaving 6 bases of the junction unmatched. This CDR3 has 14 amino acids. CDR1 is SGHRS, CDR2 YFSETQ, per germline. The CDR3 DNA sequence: TGCGCCAGCAGCAAGGACAGGGTACGCTACGAGCAGTACTTC. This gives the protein CASSKDRVRYEQYF.

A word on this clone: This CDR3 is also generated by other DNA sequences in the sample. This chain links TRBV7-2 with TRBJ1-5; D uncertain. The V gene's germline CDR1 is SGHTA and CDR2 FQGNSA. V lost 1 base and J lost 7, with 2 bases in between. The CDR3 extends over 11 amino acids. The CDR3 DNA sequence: TGTGCCAGCAGCTTAGGACAGCCCCAGCATTTT. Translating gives CASSLGQPQHF.

CDR3 region: CASSIRDRGPGYTF. Here the CDR3 DNA reads TGCGCCAGCAGCATCCGGGACAGGGGGCCTGGCTACACCTTC. The V and J genes are TRBV5-1 and TRBJ1-2; 12 nucleotides match TRBD1. In germline, CDR1 is SGHRS, CDR2 YFSETQ. V dropped 4 bases and J dropped 7; count of bases not matched to a gene: 5. The CDR3 has 14 residues.

The CDR3 sequence is CASSSQGTGQYF. The CDR3 coding sequence is TGTGCCAGCAGTTCTCAGGGTACGGGGCAGTACTTC. The chain joins TRBV6-5 to TRBJ2-7, with D possibly matching TRBD1 (5 bases). Looked up from germline, CDR1 is MNHEY and CDR2 is SVGAGI. V was shortened by 4 bases and J by 9 bases, with 13 bases between the two germline ends. This CDR3 is 12 amino acids long.

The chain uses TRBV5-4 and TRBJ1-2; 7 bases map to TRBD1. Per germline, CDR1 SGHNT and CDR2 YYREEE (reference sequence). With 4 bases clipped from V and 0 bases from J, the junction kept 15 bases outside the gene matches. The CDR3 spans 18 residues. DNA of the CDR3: TGTGCCAGCAGCAGGTCGGGGACAGCAATTTGGACTAACTATGGCTACACCTTC. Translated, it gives CASSRSGTAIWTNYGYTF.